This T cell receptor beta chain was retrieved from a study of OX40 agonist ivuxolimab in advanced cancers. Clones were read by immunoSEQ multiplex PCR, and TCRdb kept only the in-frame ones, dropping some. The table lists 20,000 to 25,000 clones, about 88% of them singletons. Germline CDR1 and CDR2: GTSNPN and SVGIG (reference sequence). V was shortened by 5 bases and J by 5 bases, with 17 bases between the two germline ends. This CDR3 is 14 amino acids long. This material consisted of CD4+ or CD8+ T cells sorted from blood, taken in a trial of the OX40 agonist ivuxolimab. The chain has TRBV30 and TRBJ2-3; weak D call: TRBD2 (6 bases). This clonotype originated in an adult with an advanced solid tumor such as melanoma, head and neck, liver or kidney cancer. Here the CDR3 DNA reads TGTGCCTGGGGGAGGCGCAGGGAAATAGATACGCAGTATTTT. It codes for CAWGRRREIDTQYF.